The 14 T cell receptor beta chains below come from one sample, sequenced in a study of T cell responses to AZD1222 COVID-19 vaccine. Sequenced by immunoSEQ multiplex PCR; TCRdb stores in-frame clones only, minus some. The sample lists approximately 150,000 clones, around nine tenths seen once, with 1.5% to 2% in the top ten. The source was peripheral blood, collected on day 0 of AZD1222 vaccination. Every receptor here comes from an adult in good health.

CDR3 amino acids: CATSPRDRSSYEQYF. The CDR3 DNA follows: TGTGCCACCAGCCCGCGGGACAGGTCATCCTACGAGCAGTACTTC. The chain is built from TRBV15 and TRBJ2-7; TRBD1 matches at 8 bases. The CDR3 has 15 residues. The germline CDR1 and CDR2 sequences are LNHNV and YYDKDF (reference sequence). V was clipped by 5 bases and J by 1 base; unmatched bases: 7.

Turning to this clone: A much larger clone lies one base from this, so it may be a read error. The gene calls are TRBV3-1 (or the pseudogene TRBV3-2) and TRBJ1-2; 8 nucleotides align to TRBD1. The CDR3 spans 14 residues. Germline CDR1 is LGHDT and CDR2 is YNNKEL (reference sequence). The J segment lost 5 bases and the V segment lost 1 base, leaving 3 bases of the junction unmatched. The CDR3 spells CASSQGTGSYGYTF. CDR3 DNA: TGTGCCAGCAGCCAAGGGACAGGGAGTTATGGCTACACCTTC.

This clone was detected once. This rearrangement joins TRBV28 to TRBJ1-6, with 7 bases identical to TRBD1. This CDR3 has 15 residues. Germline assignment: CDR1 MDHEN and CDR2 SYDVKM. Germline trimming cut 2 bases from V and 5 bases from J; bases unmatched to any gene: 3. CDR3 DNA sequence: TGTGCCAGCAGTTTAGCGGACAGGAATAATTCACCCCTCCACTTT. Residues: CASSLADRNNSPLHF.

The CDR3 region is CASSWDAGNTIYF. CDR3 DNA: TGTGCCAGCAGTTGGGACGCTGGAAACACCATATATTTT. The chain joins TRBV6-6 to TRBJ1-3; D possibly corresponds to TRBD1 (5 bases). V was clipped by 4 bases and J by 2 bases, with 6 bases between them. Germline lookup yields CDR1 MNHNY and CDR2 SVGAGI (reference sequence). The CDR3 covers 13 residues.

The rearrangement joins TRBV7-9 to TRBJ1-2; D not certain. Trimming took 4 bases from V and 6 from J, leaving 12 bases between them. Germline CDR1 reads SEHNR; CDR2 reads FQNEAQ (reference sequence). The CDR3 has 13 amino acids. The CDR3 loop reads CASSYMGFDGYTF. DNA for the CDR3: TGTGCCAGCAGCTATATGGGTTTTGATGGCTACACCTTC.

The genes are TRBV7-3 and TRBJ2-1; either TRBD1 or TRBD2 may supply D (5 bases each). Germline CDR1 reads SGHTA; CDR2 reads FQGTGA. The CDR3 is 15 amino acids. The V and J ends lost 0 bases and 9 bases respectively, with 15 bases between them. CDR3 sequence (DNA): TGTGCCAGCAGCTTAACTTCGGACTGGGACGGTGAGCAGTTCTTC. Its translation: CASSLTSDWDGEQFF.

The rearrangement uses TRBV5-6 and TRBJ2-2; perhaps TRBD1 as D (6 bases). CDR3 length: 14 amino acids. V was clipped by 4 bases and J by 4 bases, with 11 bases between them. Germline V gives CDR1 SGHDT, CDR2 YYEEEE. The CDR3: CASSRQGPTGELFF. DNA of the CDR3: TGTGCCAGCAGCCGCCAGGGGCCCACCGGGGAGCTGTTTTTT.

This rearrangement joins TRBV19 to TRBJ1-3; D remains unclear. The CDR3 has 18 amino acids. Germline CDR1 LNHDA, CDR2 SQIVND (reference sequence). V shed 3 bases and J shed 0 bases, with 18 bases lying between them. CDR3 coding DNA: TGTGCCAGTAGTATCTTCCCGCGCTTCACCTCCTCTGGAAACACCATATATTTT. Translation gives CASSIFPRFTSSGNTIYF.

The CDR3 region is CASSQLAGEGIEDNEQFF. The CDR3 DNA reads as TGTGCCAGCAGCCAATTAGCGGGAGAGGGGATCGAGGACAATGAGCAGTTCTTC. The chain joins TRBV12-1 to TRBJ2-1; TRBD2 reflects the table's D call only, with no check against the DNA. TRBV12-1 is a known pseudogene. This CDR3 comprises 18 residues.

The V gene is TRBV10-3, the J gene TRBJ2-2; D is perhaps TRBD1 or TRBD2 (6 bases each). The CDR3 contains 16 residues. Germline V gives CDR1 ENHRY, CDR2 SYGVKD. V lost 3 bases and J lost 1, with 12 bases in between. In DNA, the CDR3 is TGTGCCATCAGTGAAGGGGGGACAAGGAACACCGGGGAGCTGTTTTTT. It yields the protein CAISEGGTRNTGELFF.

This chain uses TRBV5-4 with TRBJ2-7; D could derive from TRBD1 or TRBD2 (7 bases each). The ends were cut back, 1 base at V and 5 bases at J, with 22 bases in the middle. The CDR3 extends over 17 amino acids. Germline lookup yields CDR1 SGHNT and CDR2 YYREEE (reference sequence). The CDR3 coding sequence is TGTGCCAGCAGCTTGAGGGGGCAGGCGGGAGCAAGTAACGAGCAGTACTTC. The encoded protein is CASSLRGQAGASNEQYF. Full variable domain (outside the CDR3, taken from reference TRBV5-4 and TRBJ2-7): ETGVTQSPTHLIKTRGQQVTLRCSSQSGHNTVSWYQQALGQGPQFIFQYYREEENGRGNFPPRFSGLQFPNYSSELNVNALELDDSALYLCASSLRGQAGASNEQYFGPGTRLTVT.

J is TRBJ2-4 and V is TRBV30; D gene unclear. Trimming removed 2 bases at V and 2 bases at J, with 13 bases between. The CDR3 loop spans 15 amino acids. The germline V gene encodes CDR1 GTSNPN and CDR2 SVGIG (reference sequence). Here the CDR3 reads CAWSHVPQTKNIQYF. The CDR3 nucleotides read TGTGCCTGGAGTCACGTCCCGCAAACCAAAAACATTCAGTACTTC.

CDR3 in DNA: TGTGCCAGCAGCGTAGGGTCAGGCAGCAATCAGCCCCAGCATTTT. Translation gives CASSVGSGSNQPQHF. The genes are TRBV9 and TRBJ1-5, with D hard to call. The CDR3 is 15 amino acids. Trimming took off 0 bases at V and 1 base at J, with 8 bases between the two ends. Germline V gene data show CDR1 as SGDLS and CDR2 as YYNGEE.

This clone was detected only a few times. The chain couples TRBV29-1 to TRBJ2-7, with 8 bases matching TRBD1. In germline, CDR1 is SQVTM, CDR2 ANQGSEA. The CDR3 runs to 13 residues. V was clipped by 4 bases and J by 3 bases; unmatched bases: 5. CDR3 in DNA: TGCAGCGTTGCTCGGACAGGGAGCTACGAGCAGTACTTC. Translated: CSVARTGSYEQYF.